The text below deals with one T cell receptor (beta chain). No antigen is known for it. This CDR3 spans 15 amino acids. Germline V lookup: CDR1 SGHRS, CDR2 YFSETQ. V was pared by 3 bases and J by 8 bases, with 17 bases between. This sample is drawn from a study of cytomegalovirus exposure and HLA in healthy donors. The donors were members of the roughly 120-subject validation cohort (separate from the approximately 670-subject first cohort). Study-wide points: As was reported, the classifier diagnosed cytomegalovirus status with high specificity and sensitivity.

Clones were sequenced by immunoSEQ multiplex PCR, and TCRdb holds only the in-frame ones, with some missing. The table lists more than 50,000 clones, roughly 90% of them singletons. This chain connects TRBV5-1 to TRBJ2-2, with TRBD1 as a possible D gene (5 bases). The sequence came from a woman under 40 in good health and CMV-seronegative. What was sequenced was PBMCs. The CDR3 DNA is TGCGCCAGCAGCTCCAATCCGCAGGGATCTGGGGAGCTGTTTTTT. This gives the protein CASSSNPQGSGELFF.